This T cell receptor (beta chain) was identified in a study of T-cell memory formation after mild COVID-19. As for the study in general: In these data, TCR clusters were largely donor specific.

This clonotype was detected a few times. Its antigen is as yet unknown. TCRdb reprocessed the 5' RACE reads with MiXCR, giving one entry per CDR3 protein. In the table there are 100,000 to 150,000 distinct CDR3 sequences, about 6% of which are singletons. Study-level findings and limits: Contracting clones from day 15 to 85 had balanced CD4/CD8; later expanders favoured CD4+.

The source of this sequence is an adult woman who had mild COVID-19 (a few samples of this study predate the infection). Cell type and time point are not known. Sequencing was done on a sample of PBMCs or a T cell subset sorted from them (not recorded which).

CDR3 region: CAWSVIGGPDTQYF. DNA of the CDR3: TGTGCCTGGAGTGTAATCGGAGGGCCAGATACGCAGTATTTT. The chain couples TRBV30 to TRBJ2-3, with D maybe TRBD2 (6 bases). The ends were cut back, 0 bases at V and 4 bases at J, with 11 bases in the middle. Germline V CDR1 and CDR2: GTSNPN, SVGIG (reference sequence). The CDR3 extends over 14 amino acids.